This entry lists 9 T cell receptor beta chains sequenced from one sample in a study of graft-versus-host responses after intestinal transplantation. What these receptors recognize is not known. Clones were sequenced by immunoSEQ multiplex PCR, and TCRdb holds only the in-frame ones, with some missing. The sample records about 50,000 clones, about nine tenths being singletons. The sample was unstimulated CD4+ T cells sorted from spleen or lymph node cells, taken before transplant. Receptor source: a human donor who was the organ donor for an intestinal transplant.

V and J are TRBV5-4 and TRBJ1-2, with a possible D match to TRBD1 (6 bases). The CDR3 loop spans 12 amino acids. Germline lookup yields CDR1 SGHNT and CDR2 YYREEE (reference sequence). V dropped 0 bases and J dropped 6 bases, with 6 bases sitting between them. As DNA, the CDR3 is TGTGCCAGCAGCTTGGCAGGGGATGGCTACACCTTC. Its protein is CASSLAGDGYTF.

As regards this clone: The sample holds other DNA sequences that translate to the same CDR3. The V gene is TRBV5-5, the J gene TRBJ2-2; the D gene is possibly TRBD2 (5 bases). Germline CDR1 SGHKS, CDR2 YYEKEE (reference sequence). This CDR3 contains 15 residues. V was clipped by 3 bases and J by 6 bases, with 15 bases between them. The CDR3, as DNA: TGTGCCAGCAGCTACACGGGGTCCGGGGCCGGGGAGCTGTTTTTT. This encodes CASSYTGSGAGELFF.

The J gene is TRBJ2-5, the V gene TRBV27, with D possibly TRBD1 on 6 matching bases. The DNA end is more similar to TRBJ2-7, so the J call may be wrong. The germline V gene has CDR1 MNHEY and CDR2 SMNVEV (reference sequence). The CDR3 sequence is 13 residues long. The CDR3 reads CASSLSGQYEQYF. The CDR3, as DNA: TGTGCCAGCAGTTTATCGGGACAATACGAGCAGTACTTC.

The chain is built from TRBV7-2 and TRBJ2-7; 7 bases are shared with TRBD2. The CDR3 spans 14 residues. Germline V lookup: CDR1 SGHTA, CDR2 FQGNSA. The V and J ends lost 1 base and 2 bases, in that order; junction bases with no gene match: 2. CDR3 amino acids: CASSLVGLAYEQYF. The CDR3 DNA reads as TGTGCCAGCAGCTTAGTTGGACTAGCCTACGAGCAGTACTTC.

This chain uses TRBV25-1 with TRBJ1-6; 9 bases fit TRBD1. V was pared by 10 bases and J by 7 bases, with 5 bases of the junction left unmatched. The CDR3 consists of 13 residues. Germline V gene lookup returns CDR1 MGHDK and CDR2 SYGVNS. CDR3 sequence (DNA): TGTGCCACGACGGGACAGGGAAATTCACCCCTCCACTTT. Translation: CATTGQGNSPLHF.

The rearrangement links TRBV19 to TRBJ2-3, with D uncertain. From germline, CDR1 is LNHDA and CDR2 SQIVND (reference sequence). Trimming left V 3 bases short and J 6 bases short, with 4 bases between. The CDR3 contains 11 residues. The CDR3 nucleotides read TGTGCCAGTAGTATCAGGGATACGCAGTATTTT. Residues: CASSIRDTQYF.

The rearrangement joins TRBV2 to TRBJ2-1, with TRBD2 identical over 16 bases. Germline V gene data show CDR1 as SNHLY and CDR2 as FYNNEI. This CDR3 is built from 23 residues. J was trimmed by 1 base and V by 2 bases; bases with no gene match: 17. CDR3 nucleotide sequence: TGTGCCAGCAGTGAACGGGCCCCGGGACTAGCGGGAGGGCCAGGTTCTTCCTACAATGAGCAGTTCTTC. This encodes CASSERAPGLAGGPGSSYNEQFF.

V gene TRBV11-2 combines with J gene TRBJ2-1; 7 positions agree with TRBD2. Trimming removed 11 bases from V and 5 bases from J; junction bases left unmatched: 6. This CDR3 is 12 amino acids long. CDR1 is SGHAT, CDR2 FQNNGV, per germline. Here the CDR3 DNA reads TGTGCCGCTCGGACTAGAGACAATGAGCAGTTCTTC. Translated, it gives CAARTRDNEQFF.

Comment on this clone: Other DNA sequences in this specimen translate into the identical CDR3. The V call is TRBV7-9, the J call TRBJ1-1; TRBD1 matches at 11 bases. Germline V CDR1 and CDR2: SEHNR, FQNEAQ (reference sequence). This CDR3 is built from 15 residues. After removal of 5 bases from V and 4 bases from J, the junction contained 6 bases not matched to a gene. The CDR3 coding sequence is TGTGCCAGCAGCCTTCCCGGGACAGGGGGCACTGAAGCTTTCTTT. This encodes CASSLPGTGGTEAFF.